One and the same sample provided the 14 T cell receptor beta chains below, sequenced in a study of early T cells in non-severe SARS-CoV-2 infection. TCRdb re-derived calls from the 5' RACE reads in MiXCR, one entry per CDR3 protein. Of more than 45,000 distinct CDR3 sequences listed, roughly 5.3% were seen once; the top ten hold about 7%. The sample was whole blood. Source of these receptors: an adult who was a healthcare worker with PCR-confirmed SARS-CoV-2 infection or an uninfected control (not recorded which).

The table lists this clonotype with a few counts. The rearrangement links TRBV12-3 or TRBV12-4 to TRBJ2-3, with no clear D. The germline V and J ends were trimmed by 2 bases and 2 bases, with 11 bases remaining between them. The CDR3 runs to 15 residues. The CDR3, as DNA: TGTGCCAGCAGTTTAACGCGAGACGACACAGATACGCAGTATTTT. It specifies CASSLTRDDTDTQYF.

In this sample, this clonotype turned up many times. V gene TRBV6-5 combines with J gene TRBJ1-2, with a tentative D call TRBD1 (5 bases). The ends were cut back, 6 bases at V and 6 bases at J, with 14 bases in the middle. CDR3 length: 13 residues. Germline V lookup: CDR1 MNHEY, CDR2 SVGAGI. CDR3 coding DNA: TGTGCCAGCAGAATAGACAGTGTCCATGGCTACACCTTC. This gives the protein CASRIDSVHGYTF.

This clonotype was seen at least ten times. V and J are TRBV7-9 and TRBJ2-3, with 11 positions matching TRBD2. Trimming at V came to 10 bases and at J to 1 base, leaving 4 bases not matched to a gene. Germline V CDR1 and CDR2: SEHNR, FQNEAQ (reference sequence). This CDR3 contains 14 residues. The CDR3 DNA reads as TGTGCCACCGGGACTAGCGGTCGCACAGATACGCAGTATTTT. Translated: CATGTSGRTDTQYF.

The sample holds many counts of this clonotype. In nucleotides, the CDR3 is TGTGCCACCAGTGATTTGAGGATTAGTGGGACAGGGGAGTACCAAGAGACCCAGTACTTC. This translates into CATSDLRISGTGEYQETQYF. The chain employs TRBV24-1 and TRBJ2-5; 10 nucleotides match TRBD1. CDR1 KGHDR and CDR2 SFDVKD come from the germline V gene. The CDR3 length is 20 residues. Trimming took 0 bases from V and 0 from J; bases not matched to a gene: 12.

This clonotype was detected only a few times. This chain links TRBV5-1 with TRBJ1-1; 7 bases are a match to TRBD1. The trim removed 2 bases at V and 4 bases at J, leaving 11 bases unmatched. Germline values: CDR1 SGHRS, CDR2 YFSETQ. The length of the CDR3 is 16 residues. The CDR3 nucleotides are TGCGCCAGCAGCTTTACCATGACAGGGCAGGGCACTGAAGCTTTCTTT. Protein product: CASSFTMTGQGTEAFF.

Here the CDR3 DNA reads TGTGCCAGCAGCTTATCTACAGGCGGTAGCGAGCAGTACTTC. It yields the protein CASSLSTGGSEQYF. V gene TRBV7-8 combines with J gene TRBJ2-7, with D possibly matching TRBD1 (5 bases). This CDR3 spans 14 amino acids. V lost 2 bases and J 6 bases, leaving 14 bases between the germline ends. Germline CDR1 and CDR2: SGHVS and FQNEAQ.

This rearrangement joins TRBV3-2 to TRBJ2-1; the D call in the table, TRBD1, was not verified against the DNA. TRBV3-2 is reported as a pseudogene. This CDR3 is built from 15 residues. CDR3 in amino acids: CASSQEPGLYNEQFF. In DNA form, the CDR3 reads TGTGCCAGCAGCCAAGAGCCAGGGCTATACAATGAGCAGTTCTTC.

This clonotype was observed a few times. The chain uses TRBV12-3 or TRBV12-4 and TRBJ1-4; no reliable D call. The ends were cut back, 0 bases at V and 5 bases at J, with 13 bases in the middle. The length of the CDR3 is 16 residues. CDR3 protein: CASSLAGHSRNEKLFF. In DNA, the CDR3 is TGTGCCAGCAGTTTAGCGGGCCATTCCAGAAATGAAAAACTGTTTTTT.

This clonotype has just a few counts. CDR3 loop: CASSSLLVSGELFF. The DNA of the CDR3 is TGTGCCAGCAGTTCCCTCTTGGTCTCCGGGGAGCTGTTTTTT. The chain employs TRBV27 and TRBJ2-2; no reliable D call. Germline CDR1 MNHEY, CDR2 SMNVEV (reference sequence). This CDR3 region has 14 residues. Deletions cut 4 bases from V and 6 bases from J, with 12 bases between.

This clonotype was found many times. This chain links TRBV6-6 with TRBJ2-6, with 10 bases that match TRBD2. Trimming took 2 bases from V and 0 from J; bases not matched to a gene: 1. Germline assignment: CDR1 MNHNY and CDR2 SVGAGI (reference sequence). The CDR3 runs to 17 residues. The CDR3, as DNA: TGTGCCAGCAGTTACCTAGCGGGAGCCTCTGGGGCCAACGTCCTGACTTTC. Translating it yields CASSYLAGASGANVLTF.

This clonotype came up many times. In DNA, the CDR3 is TGTGCCATCAATCGGGACCGGAATCAGCCCCAGCATTTT. Translation: CAINRDRNQPQHF. This chain connects TRBV10-3 to TRBJ1-5; tentatively, D is TRBD1 (5 bases). The V gene lost 7 bases and the J gene lost 4 bases, with 11 bases spanning the gap. Germline loops: CDR1 ENHRY, CDR2 SYGVKD. The CDR3 loop spans 13 amino acids.

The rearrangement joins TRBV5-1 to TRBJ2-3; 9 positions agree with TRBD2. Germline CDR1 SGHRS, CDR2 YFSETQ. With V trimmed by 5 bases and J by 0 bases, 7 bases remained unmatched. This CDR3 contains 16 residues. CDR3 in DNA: TGCGCCAGCAGTCGAAGCGGGAGGCCTAGCACAGATACGCAGTATTTT. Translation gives CASSRSGRPSTDTQYF.

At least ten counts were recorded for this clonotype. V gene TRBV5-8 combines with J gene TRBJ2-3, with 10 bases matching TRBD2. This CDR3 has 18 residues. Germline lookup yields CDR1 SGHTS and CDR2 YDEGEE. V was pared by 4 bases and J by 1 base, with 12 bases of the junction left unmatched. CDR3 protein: CASSLGLSGGAGTDTQYF. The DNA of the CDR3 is TGTGCCAGCAGCCTAGGACTAAGCGGGGGGGCTGGCACAGATACGCAGTATTTT.

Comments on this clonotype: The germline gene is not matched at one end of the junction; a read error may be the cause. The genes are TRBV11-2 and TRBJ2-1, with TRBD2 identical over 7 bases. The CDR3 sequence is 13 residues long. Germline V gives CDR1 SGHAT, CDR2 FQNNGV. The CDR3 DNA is TGTGTCAGCAGCCTCGGCAGCGGGGATGAGCTGTTCTTC. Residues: CVSSLGSGDELFF.